The 2 T cell receptor beta chains in this list originate from one sample, sequenced in a study of blood T cell repertoires in COVID-19. Clones were read by immunoSEQ multiplex PCR, and TCRdb kept only the in-frame ones, dropping some. The table lists 150,000 or so clones, about 85% of them singletons. Sequenced material: peripheral blood. The origin of the receptors is a man aged 60 to 75 with COVID-19, enrolled during active disease.

V usage is TRBV6-7 and J usage is TRBJ1-3; D perhaps matches TRBD1 (5 bases). TRBV6-7 is flagged as an ORF with uncertain function. The CDR3 runs to 16 residues. V gave up 2 bases and J gave up 2 bases, with 13 bases separating them. This CDR3 is CASSYPLQVAGNTIYF. CDR3 bases: TGTGCCAGCAGTTACCCTTTACAGGTCGCTGGAAACACCATATATTTT.

The CDR3 is CSASYRDSGYTF. In DNA form, the CDR3 reads TGCAGTGCTAGTTACAGGGATAGCGGCTACACCTTC. This chain connects TRBV20-1 to TRBJ1-2; D is perhaps TRBD1 (6 bases). The CDR3 is 12 amino acids. The V end lost 3 bases, the J end lost 8 bases, and 13 bases lay between the germline ends. Germline values: CDR1 DFQATT, CDR2 SNEGSKA (reference sequence).